This T cell receptor (beta chain) was identified in a study of STAT5B mutations in CD4+ large granular lymphocyte leukemia. Study details: CD8+ depletion followed by anti-CD4 microbead selection was applied to cryopreserved cells.

The J segment lost 7 bases and the V segment lost 4 bases, leaving 7 bases of the junction unmatched. Per the germline V gene, CDR1 is MNHNY and CDR2 is SVGAGI (reference sequence). The CDR3 is made up of 14 amino acids. The survey-level immunoSEQ assay was used. The method was immunoSEQ multiplex PCR; TCRdb's version includes in-frame clones alone and lacks a portion of them. The table lists 4,500 to 5,000 clones, roughly 75% of them singletons. The sequenced sample was PBMCs. The chain combines TRBV6-6 with TRBJ2-1, with 7 bases that match TRBD2. This TCR came from a man aged 65 to 79 with CD4+ T-cell large granular lymphocyte leukemia. CDR3 coding DNA: TGTGCCAGCAGTTTGAGCGGGGATGTGAATGAGCAGTTCTTC. The encoded protein is CASSLSGDVNEQFF.